This T cell receptor (beta chain) emerged from a study of early T cells in non-severe SARS-CoV-2 infection. Overall study results and limits: CD4 and private specificities were missed by VDJdb matching, which favored anti-spike CD8 responses.

As to this clonotype: The antigen is not known.

Separate cDNA molecules each had unique molecular identifiers attached to them. TCRdb analysed the 5' RACE reads with MiXCR anew, one entry per CDR3 protein. The sample lists about 100,000 distinct CDR3 sequences, approximately 12% occurring once. The CDR3 sequence is 14 residues long. With V trimmed by 3 bases and J by 9 bases, 7 bases remained unmatched. From germline, CDR1 is SGDLS and CDR2 YYNGEE. This rearrangement joins TRBV9 to TRBJ2-4; 9 bases are shared with TRBD1. Sample: whole blood. The receptor comes from an adult who was a healthcare worker with PCR-confirmed SARS-CoV-2 infection or an uninfected control (not recorded which). CDR3 sequence reads: CASSEHDRGSIQYF. CDR3 DNA: TGTGCCAGCAGCGAGCACGACAGGGGGAGCATTCAGTACTTC.